This T cell receptor beta chain was sequenced for a study of PD-L1 blockade in urothelial cancer. Overall study: The study started patients on atezolizumab around 2014, giving 1,200 mg intravenously every 3 weeks.

Method: immunoSEQ multiplex PCR; TCRdb's copy keeps in-frame clones and lacks some. The table shows 38,000 or so clones, with roughly 80% occurring only once. A word on this clone: Its antigen is currently unknown.

The ends lost 1 base at V and 2 bases at J; junction bases unmatched: 5. The CDR3 consists of 15 residues. CDR1 and CDR2 from the germline V gene are SGHTA and FQGNSA. Time point reported: pretreatment peripheral blood. Notes on the study in general: At 3 weeks on treatment, tumor-associated clones expanded more with durable benefit.

This chain uses TRBV7-2 with TRBJ2-7, with 7 positions matching TRBD1. The receptor was isolated from a man of 80 years or more with urothelial cancer. Material: PBMCs, obtained around atezolizumab (anti-PD-L1) treatment. The CDR3 spells CASSLVNRGTYEQYF. The CDR3 DNA follows: TGTGCCAGCAGCTTAGTTAACAGGGGCACCTACGAGCAGTACTTC.